The clone carrying this T cell receptor (beta chain) was seen more than once but under ten times. The antigen is unknown. This sample was taken from a study of identical twins. Study-wide results and limits: With abundant cord blood beta clonotypes, insertions were fewer; memory repertoires showed no such pattern.

The authors used template switching to add a universal primer site and gave cDNA unique molecular identifiers. TCRdb re-analysed the 5' RACE reads in MiXCR, keeping a single row per CDR3 protein. The table has 650,000 to 800,000 distinct CDR3 sequences, 8.5% to 9% seen once. Trimming pared 7 bases from V and 5 bases from J, leaving 11 bases between. CDR1 is MNHNS, CDR2 SASEGT, per germline. The CDR3 length is 12 residues. Every donor was a healthy Caucasian. This sample also belongs to another study, concerning yellow fever vaccine responses in identical twins. That publication notes: Twins' vaccine T cell responses reportedly seemed partly convergent and partly personalized.

V gene TRBV6-1 combines with J gene TRBJ2-5; the D is unclear. What was sequenced was PBMCs. This receptor was identified in a young woman in good health. This chain's CDR3 is CASKGAPETQYF. CDR3 bases: TGTGCCAGCAAGGGCGCCCCGGAGACCCAGTACTTC.